The 28 T cell receptor beta chains presented below share a single source sample, sequenced in a study of blood T cell repertoires in COVID-19. Measured with immunoSEQ multiplex PCR; TCRdb has only the in-frame clones, and not every one. The data show 95,000 to 110,000 clones, more than 80% seen once. The specimen sequenced was peripheral blood. The receptors derive from a woman aged 60-70 years with acute or convalescent COVID-19.

This clone showed up just a few times. CDR3 nucleotides: TGTGCCAGCATGACTAGCGGGAGGACTCCCAACAATGAGCAGTTCTTC. This encodes CASMTSGRTPNNEQFF. The genes are TRBV25-1 and TRBJ2-1; TRBD2 agrees at 13 bases. This CDR3 is 16 amino acids long. Germline V gives CDR1 MGHDK, CDR2 SYGVNS. After removal of 7 bases from V and 5 bases from J, the junction contained 8 bases not matched to a gene. The variable domain in full, completed from reference TRBV25-1 and TRBJ2-1, reads EADIYQTPRYLVIGTGKKITLECSQTMGHDKMYWYQQDPGMELHLIHYSYGVNSTEKGDLSSESTVSRIRTEHFPLTLESARPSHTSQYLCASMTSGRTPNNEQFFGPGTRLTVL.

The chain combines TRBV3-1 (or the pseudogene TRBV3-2) with TRBJ1-6, with TRBD1 as a possible D gene (6 bases). V was shortened by 4 bases and J by 6 bases, with 13 bases between the two germline ends. Per the germline V gene, CDR1 is LGHDT and CDR2 is YNNKEL (reference sequence). The CDR3 runs to 15 residues. The CDR3 sequence: CASSPGLGANSPLHF. The CDR3 DNA follows: TGTGCCAGCAGCCCCGGGTTGGGGGCTAATTCACCCCTCCACTTT.

The chain uses TRBV7-2 and TRBJ2-2; TRBD2 aligns across 12 bases. The V segment lost 6 bases and the J segment 6 bases; nucleotides outside the gene matches: 14. Per the germline V gene, CDR1 is SGHTA and CDR2 is FQGNSA. The CDR3 spans 18 residues. The CDR3 coding sequence is TGTGCCAGCAGGTCACAAGCCCGACTAGCGGGAGTATCCGGGGAGCTGTTTTTT. Residues: CASRSQARLAGVSGELFF.

This clone was found once. The CDR3 coding sequence is TGCAGCGTATCCCTTACAGGGGAAGTCAGAAAACTGTTTTTT. Translated, it gives CSVSLTGEVRKLFF. The rearrangement uses TRBV29-1 and TRBJ1-4, with 7 bases lining up with TRBD1. In germline, CDR1 is SQVTM, CDR2 ANQGSEA. The ends lost 6 bases at V and 10 bases at J; junction bases unmatched: 14. The CDR3 is 14 residues long.

The V and J genes are TRBV29-1 and TRBJ2-2, with a possible D match to TRBD1 (5 bases). The length of the CDR3 is 13 residues. The V gene lost 4 bases and the J gene lost 6 bases, with 12 bases spanning the gap. Germline V gene data show CDR1 as SQVTM and CDR2 as ANQGSEA. CDR3 coding DNA: TGCAGCGTTGCCAGGGCGGCGTCCGGGGAGCTGTTTTTT. Translation: CSVARAASGELFF.

This chain uses TRBV19 with TRBJ1-6; possibly TRBD1 for D (6 bases). In germline, CDR1 is LNHDA, CDR2 SQIVND (reference sequence). CDR3 length equals 14 residues. V was shortened by 5 bases and J by 6 bases, with 11 bases between the two germline ends. The CDR3 bases are TGTGCCAGTAGTCCTGGGGGCCCTAATTCACCCCTCCACTTT. Translated: CASSPGGPNSPLHF.

The CDR3 bases are TGTGCCACCAGTGATTTGTATCTGAACACCGGGGAGCTGTTTTTT. It encodes CATSDLYLNTGELFF. The chain joins TRBV24-1 to TRBJ2-2; D is undetermined. Germline V gene data show CDR1 as KGHDR and CDR2 as SFDVKD. V was pared by 0 bases and J by 1 base, with 5 bases between. The CDR3 is 15 amino acids.

V and J are TRBV19 and TRBJ1-2; 7 positions match TRBD1. CDR1 LNHDA and CDR2 SQIVND come from the germline V gene (reference sequence). The CDR3 runs to 12 residues. V dropped 10 bases and J dropped 2; count of bases not matched to a gene: 4. The CDR3 bases are TGTGCCACCCAGGACAGGAACTATGGCTACACCTTC. Translation: CATQDRNYGYTF.

This clone was observed once. V usage is TRBV28 and J usage is TRBJ1-2; 7 bases fit TRBD1. Losses at the gene ends were 2 bases for V and 0 bases for J; bases not matched to a gene: 3. Germline values: CDR1 MDHEN, CDR2 SYDVKM. This CDR3 contains 15 residues. CDR3 nucleotide sequence: TGTGCCAGCAGTTTAAACAGGGGAGCTAACTATGGCTACACCTTC. It yields the protein CASSLNRGANYGYTF.

The CDR3, as DNA: TGCGCCAGCAGCTTGGCCGTCTCGAGCTCCTACAATGAGCAGTTCTTC. The encoded protein is CASSLAVSSSYNEQFF. This chain uses TRBV5-1 with TRBJ2-1, with unresolved D. The CDR3 sequence is 16 residues long. V lost 0 bases to trimming and J lost 0 bases, with 10 bases between them. The V gene's germline CDR1 is SGHRS and CDR2 YFSETQ.

The rearrangement uses TRBV6-5 and TRBJ2-1; 9 nucleotides agree with TRBD2. From germline, CDR1 is MNHEY and CDR2 SVGAGI. V lost 1 base and J lost 5; bases outside the gene matches: 3. CDR3 length: 15 residues. The CDR3 here is CASSYFGGRDNEQFF. CDR3 coding DNA: TGTGCCAGCAGTTACTTCGGCGGGAGGGACAATGAGCAGTTCTTC.

The chain couples TRBV3-1 (or the pseudogene TRBV3-2) to TRBJ1-6, with D possibly TRBD1 on 5 matching bases. Trimming stripped 6 bases from V and 6 bases from J, with 12 bases between. This CDR3 comprises 14 residues. The germline V gene has CDR1 LGHDT and CDR2 YNNKEL (reference sequence). The CDR3 DNA follows: TGTGCCAGCAGGGAGAGCGGGGGTAATTCACCCCTCCACTTT. Translation gives CASRESGGNSPLHF.

The chain recombines TRBV6-6 with TRBJ1-2; D is perhaps TRBD1 (5 bases). The CDR3 sequence is 14 residues long. Looked up from germline, CDR1 is MNHNY and CDR2 is SVGAGI (reference sequence). The V gene lost 8 bases and the J gene lost 3 bases, with 16 bases spanning the gap. CDR3 sequence (DNA): TGTGCCAGCCGTAGACTCGGGGGTTACTATGGCTACACCTTC. Translation: CASRRLGGYYGYTF.

The chain recombines TRBV7-9 with TRBJ2-5; 9 positions match TRBD2. The V gene end was trimmed by 5 bases and the J gene end by 3 bases; junction bases not matched to a gene: 4. This CDR3 is built from 14 residues. CDR1 is SEHNR and CDR2 is FQNEAQ in the germline V gene (reference sequence). The CDR3 nucleotides read TGTGCCAGCAGCGCCTTAGCGGGGGAAGAGACCCAGTACTTC. This sequence encodes CASSALAGEETQYF.

The chain links TRBV5-1 to TRBJ1-2; 10 bases match TRBD1. The CDR3 has 15 amino acids. Germline CDR1 SGHRS, CDR2 YFSETQ. Trimming removed 4 bases from V and 1 base from J; junction bases left unmatched: 4. CDR3 bases: TGCGCCAGCAGCCCGGGACAGGGGATTAACTATGGCTACACCTTC. Its protein is CASSPGQGINYGYTF.

This chain uses TRBV18 with TRBJ2-3, with a possible D match to TRBD1 (6 bases). The V gene lost 6 bases and the J gene lost 6 bases, with 19 bases spanning the gap. The CDR3 spans 15 residues. Germline CDR1 reads KGHSH; CDR2 reads LQKENI. The CDR3 protein is CASSPDSRRRDTQYF. The CDR3 nucleotides are TGTGCCAGCTCGCCGGACAGCCGGCGGCGGGATACGCAGTATTTT.

The chain couples TRBV19 to TRBJ1-2, with TRBD1 identical over 8 bases. Germline CDR1 reads LNHDA; CDR2 reads SQIVND (reference sequence). Losses at the gene ends were 4 bases for V and 4 bases for J; bases not matched to a gene: 11. The CDR3 has 16 amino acids. The CDR3 loop is CASSTRLTGDSYGYTF. The CDR3 DNA reads as TGTGCCAGTAGTACCCGGCTGACAGGGGACTCCTATGGCTACACCTTC.

The J gene is TRBJ1-2, the V gene TRBV7-2; weak D call: TRBD1 (5 bases). The CDR3 is made up of 14 amino acids. V was clipped by 2 bases and J by 3 bases, with 10 bases between them. Germline CDR1 SGHTA, CDR2 FQGNSA. CDR3 sequence reads: CASSLQGIHYGYTF. In DNA form, the CDR3 reads TGTGCCAGCAGCTTACAGGGAATACACTATGGCTACACCTTC.

This clone was seen more than once but under ten times. The J gene is TRBJ2-3, the V gene TRBV19; TRBD2 agrees at 7 bases. Germline lookup yields CDR1 LNHDA and CDR2 SQIVND (reference sequence). J gave up 3 bases and V 4 bases, and 7 bases lay outside the gene matches. This CDR3 is built from 15 residues. The CDR3 is CASSTIGAGTDTQYF. The CDR3 DNA reads as TGTGCCAGTAGTACTATCGGAGCGGGAACAGATACGCAGTATTTT.

The chain employs TRBV11-2 and TRBJ2-1; 9 bases agree with TRBD2. The junction had 5 bases not matched to a gene; V was cut back by 5 bases and J by 9 bases. CDR3 length: 13 amino acids. Per germline, CDR1 SGHAT and CDR2 FQNNGV. Written as DNA, the CDR3 is TGTGCCAGCAGCCTTAGCGGGAGCAGTGAGCAGTTCTTC. This gives the protein CASSLSGSSEQFF.

This rearrangement joins TRBV19 to TRBJ2-4; 7 bases are shared with TRBD2. The V segment lost 6 bases and the J segment 0 bases; nucleotides outside the gene matches: 14. The CDR3 has 18 amino acids. Germline V lookup: CDR1 LNHDA, CDR2 SQIVND (reference sequence). CDR3 loop: CASSPYGEGDRAKNIQYF. CDR3 sequence (DNA): TGTGCCAGTAGCCCCTATGGGGAGGGCGACCGAGCCAAAAACATTCAGTACTTC.

This clone was seen once. The chain carries TRBV3-1 (or the pseudogene TRBV3-2) and TRBJ1-6, with 9 bases fitting TRBD1. Germline assignment: CDR1 LGHDT and CDR2 YNNKEL (reference sequence). The CDR3 is 14 residues long. Trimming took 4 bases from V and 9 from J; bases not matched to a gene: 4. DNA for the CDR3: TGTGCCAGCAGCCTGGGACAGGGCAGTTCACCCCTCCACTTT. This codes for CASSLGQGSSPLHF.

The chain joins TRBV5-4 to TRBJ1-1, with D perhaps matching TRBD1 (6 bases). CDR1 SGHNT and CDR2 YYREEE come from the germline V gene (reference sequence). The CDR3 runs to 15 residues. The germline V and J ends were trimmed by 4 bases and 4 bases, with 17 bases remaining between them. CDR3 loop: CASSRSPGAVTEAFF. The CDR3 DNA reads as TGTGCCAGCAGCCGGAGCCCAGGGGCGGTCACTGAAGCTTTCTTT.

V is TRBV29-1 and J is TRBJ2-3; D might be TRBD1 (5 bases). The CDR3 consists of 16 residues. Looked up from germline, CDR1 is SQVTM and CDR2 is ANQGSEA. Trimming pared 3 bases from V and 2 bases from J, leaving 18 bases between. The CDR3, as DNA: TGCAGCGTTGACCTTCCATGGACATATTACACAGATACGCAGTATTTT. Translation gives CSVDLPWTYYTDTQYF.

V gene TRBV19 combines with J gene TRBJ2-7; TRBD2 matches 9 bases. The CDR3 runs 13 residues. Germline V gene sequence: CDR1 LNHDA, CDR2 SQIVND (reference sequence). V lost 7 bases, J lost 3 bases, and 4 bases stayed unmatched. For the CDR3, the DNA is TGTGCCAGTAAATTAGCGGGGGACTACGAGCAGTACTTC. It encodes CASKLAGDYEQYF.

The rearrangement links TRBV30 to TRBJ2-1; 11 bases map to TRBD2. This CDR3 is built from 13 residues. The V gene's germline CDR1 is GTSNPN and CDR2 SVGIG (reference sequence). V shed 0 bases and J 12 bases; nucleotides not matched to a gene: 4. The CDR3 region is CAWSVDLAGGQFF. CDR3 bases: TGTGCCTGGAGTGTGGATCTAGCGGGGGGGCAGTTCTTC.

The chain joins TRBV2 to TRBJ1-3, with D possibly being TRBD1 (5 bases). V dropped 6 bases and J dropped 2 bases, with 5 bases sitting between them. The CDR3 runs to 12 residues. Germline CDR1 is SNHLY and CDR2 is FYNNEI. This CDR3 is CASRTAGNTIYF. CDR3 sequence (DNA): TGTGCCAGCAGGACAGCTGGAAACACCATATATTTT.

The chain joins TRBV24-1 to TRBJ2-3, with a weak D call TRBD2 (6 bases). Between the trimmed V and J ends, which lost 6 bases and 3 bases, there was a span of 12 bases. CDR1 and CDR2 (germline): KGHDR, SFDVKD. The CDR3 totals 14 residues. Here the CDR3 DNA reads TGTGCCACCAGTCATGGGACTTATACAGATACGCAGTATTTT. Protein: CATSHGTYTDTQYF.